Below are 17 T cell receptor beta chains sequenced from a single sample in a study of PD-L1 blockade in urothelial cancer. Time point: pretreatment peripheral blood. Some clones are missing from TCRdb's copy, which holds only in-frame ones; the method was immunoSEQ multiplex PCR. The sample yields 35,000 to 45,000 clones, 90% to 95% seen once. The specimen comprised PBMCs, sampled around atezolizumab (anti-PD-L1) treatment. All receptors derive from a woman in her sixties with urothelial cancer.

J is TRBJ2-2 and V is TRBV7-9, with D maybe TRBD1 (5 bases). V gave up 0 bases and J gave up 4 bases, with 9 bases separating them. The CDR3 runs 15 residues. The germline V gene has CDR1 SEHNR and CDR2 FQNEAQ (reference sequence). The CDR3 loop reads CASSLAQGGTGELFF. CDR3 coding DNA: TGTGCCAGCAGCTTAGCCCAGGGCGGCACCGGGGAGCTGTTTTTT.

The genes are TRBV5-1 and TRBJ2-2; D gene ambiguous. Germline CDR1 SGHRS, CDR2 YFSETQ. The CDR3 loop spans 16 amino acids. The V and J ends lost 0 bases and 6 bases respectively, with 15 bases between them. CDR3 in amino acids: CASSLVVASSAGELFF. Written as DNA, the CDR3 is TGCGCCAGCAGCTTGGTTGTCGCGTCTTCCGCCGGGGAGCTGTTTTTT. Supplemented by reference TRBV5-1 and TRBJ2-2, the full variable domain reads KAGVTQTPRYLIKTRGQQVTLSCSPISGHRSVSWYQQTPGQGLQFLFEYFSETQRNKGNFPGRFSGRQFSNSRSEMNVSTLELGDSALYLCASSLVVASSAGELFFGEGSRLTVL.

V is TRBV6-6 and J is TRBJ1-2; a possible D gene is TRBD1 (5 bases). Germline CDR1 reads MNHNY; CDR2 reads SVGAGI (reference sequence). The germline V and J ends were trimmed by 6 bases and 4 bases, with 15 bases remaining between them. The CDR3 extends over 14 amino acids. The CDR3 nucleotides read TGTGCCAGCAGCCTAGGGGTTGACGGCTATGGCTACACCTTC. Translated, it gives CASSLGVDGYGYTF.

J is TRBJ1-1 and V is TRBV6-5; 9 positions match TRBD1. This CDR3 is 15 amino acids long. V was clipped by 5 bases and J by 5 bases; unmatched bases: 9. Germline V gives CDR1 MNHEY, CDR2 SVGAGI. As DNA, the CDR3 is TGTGCCAGCAGTCAGCTGACAGGGGGGAGGACTGAAGCTTTCTTT. This gives the protein CASSQLTGGRTEAFF.

V gene TRBV2 combines with J gene TRBJ2-2; D perhaps matches TRBD2 (6 bases). Germline CDR1 SNHLY, CDR2 FYNNEI. The CDR3 is made up of 15 amino acids. V lost 6 bases and J lost 4, with 15 bases in between. CDR3 sequence: CASSERVGGTGELFF. The CDR3 nucleotides read TGTGCCAGCAGCGAGCGGGTCGGGGGCACCGGGGAGCTGTTTTTT. Together with reference TRBV2 and TRBJ2-2, the CDR3 gives the full variable domain: EPEVTQTPSHQVTQMGQEVILRCVPISNHLYFYWYRQILGQKVEFLVSFYNNEISEKSEIFDDQFSVERPDGSNFTLKIRSTKLEDSAMYFCASSERVGGTGELFFGEGSRLTVL.

V usage is TRBV29-1 and J usage is TRBJ2-2, with 7 bases matching TRBD2. This CDR3 comprises 13 residues. Germline V CDR1 and CDR2: SQVTM, ANQGSEA. V shed 7 bases, J shed 7 bases, and the junction held 9 bases outside the gene matches. Here the CDR3 DNA reads TGCAGCGGCGGGAGTACGGGAGTCGGGGAGCTGTTTTTT. This encodes CSGGSTGVGELFF.

The CDR3 DNA is TGTGCCACCAGCAGAGATTCAGGGGAGCAGTTCTTC. Translation: CATSRDSGEQFF. The rearrangement joins TRBV15 to TRBJ2-1, with a weak D call TRBD1 (5 bases). The V end was cut by 0 bases, the J end by 10 bases, with 7 bases between. The CDR3 consists of 12 residues. The germline V gene encodes CDR1 LNHNV and CDR2 YYDKDF (reference sequence).

The chain uses TRBV7-3 and TRBJ2-7, with 12 positions matching TRBD2. Germline assignment: CDR1 SGHTA and CDR2 FQGTGA. V was clipped by 5 bases and J by 2 bases; unmatched bases: 7. The CDR3 runs to 16 residues. CDR3 sequence: CASSPHGLAGTYEQYF. CDR3 nucleotide sequence: TGTGCCAGCAGCCCCCATGGACTAGCGGGGACCTACGAGCAGTACTTC.

The chain has TRBV7-2 and TRBJ2-1; a possible D gene is TRBD2 (6 bases). The CDR3 runs 17 residues. The V gene lost 1 base and the J gene lost 5 bases, with 18 bases spanning the gap. Per the germline V gene, CDR1 is SGHTA and CDR2 is FQGNSA. The CDR3 nucleotides are TGTGCCAGCAGCTTAGATCCCGGGAGTGTTGTACACAATGAGCAGTTCTTC. Translating it yields CASSLDPGSVVHNEQFF.

This CDR3 is CASSQGQGLGEQYF. Written as DNA, the CDR3 is TGTGCCAGCAGTCAAGGACAGGGTCTAGGCGAGCAGTACTTC. The chain combines TRBV28 with TRBJ2-7, with 8 bases that match TRBD1. The CDR3 is 14 residues long. Germline trimming cut 5 bases from V and 6 bases from J; bases unmatched to any gene: 9. The germline V gene encodes CDR1 MDHEN and CDR2 SYDVKM.

The chain employs TRBV2 and TRBJ2-6, with D tentatively TRBD2 (5 bases). Trimming cost V 1 base and J 3 bases, with 13 bases left between them. This CDR3 region has 17 residues. Germline V gives CDR1 SNHLY, CDR2 FYNNEI. The CDR3 DNA is TGTGCCAGCAGTGAAGGAGGGTCTCGGTATGGGGCCAACGTCCTGACTTTC. Translating it yields CASSEGGSRYGANVLTF.

The chain uses TRBV9 and TRBJ2-1; 8 nucleotides agree with TRBD2. Germline CDR1 is SGDLS and CDR2 is YYNGEE. Trimming took 1 base from V and 7 from J; bases not matched to a gene: 7. The CDR3 is 15 residues long. The DNA of the CDR3 is TGTGCCAGCAGCGTAATGTCTAGCGGGCGGAATGAGCAGTTCTTC. This codes for CASSVMSSGRNEQFF.

The chain is built from TRBV11-2 and TRBJ2-1; D might be TRBD2 (6 bases). The V end was cut by 5 bases, the J end by 7 bases, with 15 bases between. Germline lookup yields CDR1 SGHAT and CDR2 FQNNGV. The CDR3 loop spans 14 amino acids. CDR3 region: CASSTSKRVNEQFF. The CDR3 coding sequence is TGTGCCAGCAGCACCTCAAAGCGGGTGAATGAGCAGTTCTTC.

This clone showed up just once. The chain uses TRBV2 and TRBJ2-7, with TRBD2 identical over 8 bases. Germline V gene lookup returns CDR1 SNHLY and CDR2 FYNNEI. Trimming cost V 7 bases and J 3 bases; bases outside gene matches: 8. This CDR3 has 14 amino acids. CDR3 nucleotide sequence: TGTGCCAGCATCACTAGCGGAGTAAGCTACGAGCAGTACTTC. Protein sequence: CASITSGVSYEQYF.

This rearrangement joins TRBV7-8 to TRBJ2-7; weak D call: TRBD1 (5 bases). Trimming pared 1 base from V and 6 bases from J, leaving 16 bases between. The germline gives CDR1 SGHVS, CDR2 FQNEAQ. The CDR3 length is 15 residues. CDR3 region: CASSLVGPSLGEQYF. The CDR3 DNA reads TGTGCCAGCAGCTTAGTGGGGCCGTCCCTCGGCGAGCAGTACTTC.

This clone was seen only once. CDR3 DNA: TGTGCCTCTTCGCGGGGTCAGCCCCAGCATTTT. It yields the protein CASSRGQPQHF. V is TRBV19 and J is TRBJ1-5, with unresolved D. Germline V gene lookup returns CDR1 LNHDA and CDR2 SQIVND (reference sequence). The CDR3 extends over 11 amino acids. Between the trimmed V and J ends, which lost 11 bases and 6 bases, there was a span of 11 bases.

The genes are TRBV2 and TRBJ2-1, with TRBD2 matching over 13 bases. J was trimmed by 0 bases and V by 8 bases; bases with no gene match: 19. This CDR3 comprises 21 residues. CDR1 SNHLY and CDR2 FYNNEI come from the germline V gene. The CDR3 DNA sequence: TGTGCCAGCGGGTTAAGCTTGCGACTAGCGGGAGGAAGGAGCTCCTACAATGAGCAGTTCTTC. Its translation: CASGLSLRLAGGRSSYNEQFF. The full variable domain, rest sourced from reference TRBV2 and TRBJ2-1, is EPEVTQTPSHQVTQMGQEVILRCVPISNHLYFYWYRQILGQKVEFLVSFYNNEISEKSEIFDDQFSVERPDGSNFTLKIRSTKLEDSAMYFCASGLSLRLAGGRSSYNEQFFGPGTRLTVL.